A single sample gave rise to the 16 T cell receptor beta chains below, sequenced in a study of OX40 agonist ivuxolimab in advanced cancers. Sequencing was performed with immunoSEQ multiplex PCR; in TCRdb, only in-frame clones are kept and a portion is missing. The sample carries some 43,000 clones, 70% to 90% recorded once. Here the sequenced sample was CD4+ or CD8+ T cells sorted from blood, taken in a trial of the OX40 agonist ivuxolimab. All receptors derive from an adult with an advanced solid tumor such as melanoma, head and neck, liver or kidney cancer.

This clone was found a few times. The chain couples TRBV5-6 to TRBJ1-1; D unresolved. Germline V gene data show CDR1 as SGHDT and CDR2 as YYEEEE. V lost 5 bases and J 6 bases, leaving 11 bases between the germline ends. The CDR3 length is 12 residues. The CDR3 here is CASRGYGSEAFF. CDR3 nucleotide sequence: TGTGCCAGCAGGGGGTATGGATCTGAAGCTTTCTTT.

V and J are TRBV10-3 and TRBJ1-1; D is uncertain. The CDR3 consists of 13 residues. Germline V lookup: CDR1 ENHRY, CDR2 SYGVKD. V lost 3 bases and J lost 3, with 8 bases in between. The CDR3 DNA is TGTGCCATCAGTGACAACCTGGACACTGAAGCTTTCTTT. It specifies CAISDNLDTEAFF.

The genes are TRBV7-3 and TRBJ2-7; 8 bases align to TRBD2. Germline CDR1 reads SGHTA; CDR2 reads FQGTGA. The V and J ends lost 2 bases and 5 bases, in that order; junction bases with no gene match: 8. The CDR3 is 15 residues long. The CDR3 DNA is TGTGCCAGCAGCTTACTTGGCGGGAGGTCCCACGAGCAGTACTTC. It translates to CASSLLGGRSHEQYF.

The chain uses TRBV2 and TRBJ1-2; no reliable D call. Germline V CDR1 and CDR2: SNHLY, FYNNEI. V gave up 6 bases and J gave up 5 bases, with 19 bases separating them. The CDR3 length is 15 residues. The CDR3 nucleotides read TGTGCCAGCAGAGAGAGTAGGACCGATAATTATGGCTACACCTTC. Protein sequence: CASRESRTDNYGYTF.

Regarding this clone: The junction does not match germline at one end; this may be a read error. The chain couples TRBV5-1 to TRBJ1-4; D might be TRBD1 (5 bases). Looked up from germline, CDR1 is SGHRS and CDR2 is YFSETQ. The CDR3 runs 15 residues. CDR3 sequence reads: CASSLTGTENEKLFF. Written as DNA, the CDR3 is TGTGCCAGCAGCCTCACCGGGACCGAGAATGAAAAACTGTTTTTT.

V and J are TRBV6-5 and TRBJ2-1; no firm D call. The CDR3 sequence is 15 residues long. Trimming took off 7 bases at V and 2 bases at J, with 15 bases between the two ends. The germline V gene encodes CDR1 MNHEY and CDR2 SVGAGI. CDR3 DNA: TGTGCCAGCACCCTTAGGCCCTCGGCCTACAATGAGCAGTTCTTC. It translates to CASTLRPSAYNEQFF.

The chain joins TRBV10-2 to TRBJ2-1, with TRBD2 matching 11 bases. CDR3 length: 15 residues. Unmatched junction bases numbered 6, after V lost 3 bases and J lost 8 bases. The germline V gene has CDR1 WSHSY and CDR2 SAAADI. The CDR3 DNA sequence: TGCGCCAGCAGTGATAGCGGGAGGGCCTGGGATGAGCAGTTCTTC. Its translation: CASSDSGRAWDEQFF.

This rearrangement joins TRBV5-5 to TRBJ2-5; perhaps TRBD2 as D (5 bases). The CDR3 length is 18 residues. V was cut by 2 bases and J by 5 bases, with 25 bases left in between. Germline V CDR1 and CDR2: SGHKS, YYEKEE (reference sequence). The chain's CDR3 is CASSFAASFMIFPETQYF. In DNA form, the CDR3 reads TGTGCCAGCAGCTTCGCGGCTAGCTTCATGATCTTCCCTGAGACCCAGTACTTC.

This rearrangement joins TRBV5-4 to TRBJ1-5, with 8 bases lining up with TRBD1. Germline V gives CDR1 SGHNT, CDR2 YYREEE (reference sequence). Trimming cost V 0 bases and J 4 bases; bases outside gene matches: 9. The CDR3 has 17 amino acids. The CDR3 protein is CASSLGRGRGANQPQHF. The DNA for the CDR3 is TGTGCCAGCAGCTTGGGCAGGGGGCGCGGTGCGAATCAGCCCCAGCATTTT.

The chain recombines TRBV15 with TRBJ2-7; 12 nucleotides align to TRBD1. The CDR3 consists of 18 residues. Germline-derived CDR1 and CDR2 are LNHNV and YYDKDF (reference sequence). Germline trimming cut 5 bases from V and 4 bases from J; bases unmatched to any gene: 15. The CDR3 here is CATSGPPGQGAGGYEQYF. The CDR3 nucleotides read TGTGCCACCAGCGGACCCCCGGGACAGGGGGCCGGTGGTTACGAGCAGTACTTC.

The chain is built from TRBV4-1 and TRBJ2-1; 10 bases agree with TRBD2. This CDR3 has 15 amino acids. V lost 2 bases and J lost 4; bases outside the gene matches: 2. The germline CDR1 and CDR2 sequences are MGHRA and YSYEKL. CDR3 DNA: TGCGCCAGCAGCCAAAGGACTAGCGGATACAATGAGCAGTTCTTC. Protein sequence: CASSQRTSGYNEQFF.

The genes are TRBV7-3 and TRBJ1-1, with D unclear. V was trimmed by 5 bases and J by 1 base, leaving 11 bases between them. In germline, CDR1 is SGHTA, CDR2 FQGTGA. This CDR3 contains 14 residues. The CDR3 sequence: CASSPSDRNTEAFF. CDR3 sequence (DNA): TGTGCCAGCAGCCCCTCGGACCGGAACACTGAAGCTTTCTTT. The whole variable domain, remainder taken from reference TRBV7-3 and TRBJ1-1, is GAGVSQTPSNKVTEKGKYVELRCDPISGHTALYWYRQSLGQGPEFLIYFQGTGAADDSGLPNDRFFAVRPEGSVSTLKIQRTERGDSAVYLCASSPSDRNTEAFFGQGTRLTVV.

This chain's CDR3 is CATRAGLAGSNEQFF. The DNA for the CDR3 is TGTGCCACCCGCGCGGGACTAGCGGGTAGTAATGAGCAGTTCTTC. The chain recombines TRBV19 with TRBJ2-1, with 12 bases identical to TRBD2. The junction had 11 bases not matched to a gene; V was cut back by 10 bases and J by 7 bases. CDR1 is LNHDA, CDR2 SQIVND, per germline (reference sequence). This CDR3 is 15 amino acids long.

This clone has just a few counts. V usage is TRBV29-1 and J usage is TRBJ1-2, with D possibly being TRBD1 (5 bases). CDR1 SQVTM and CDR2 ANQGSEA come from the germline V gene. The CDR3 is 12 residues long. Trimming took off 7 bases at V and 4 bases at J, with 13 bases between the two ends. Here the CDR3 reads CSDQGTTYGYTF. The DNA of the CDR3 is TGCAGCGACCAGGGAACCACCTATGGCTACACCTTC.

This CDR3 reads CASSPRDSGGADTQYF. DNA for the CDR3: TGTGCCAGCTCACCACGGGATAGCGGGGGGGCAGATACGCAGTATTTT. The V call is TRBV18, the J call TRBJ2-3, with TRBD2 identical over 11 bases. Germline CDR1 reads KGHSH; CDR2 reads LQKENI. The J segment lost 4 bases and the V segment lost 1 base, leaving 4 bases of the junction unmatched. The CDR3 runs to 16 residues.

A single count supports this clone. V is TRBV4-1 and J is TRBJ1-2; 11 positions agree with TRBD1. Germline V CDR1 and CDR2: MGHRA, YSYEKL. The CDR3 runs 16 residues. V lost 0 bases and J lost 8; bases outside the gene matches: 8. In DNA, the CDR3 is TGCGCCAGCAGCCAAGATCTTGGGGACAGGGGGGGCGGCTACACCTTC. It is translated as CASSQDLGDRGGGYTF.